The 26 T cell receptor beta chains presented below share a single source sample, sequenced in a study of cytomegalovirus exposure and HLA in healthy donors. Sequencing was performed with immunoSEQ multiplex PCR; in TCRdb, only in-frame clones are kept and a portion is missing. In the table there are 200,000 to 250,000 clones, roughly 85% of which are singletons. Sequencing was carried out using PBMCs. These receptors came from a woman aged 18-30 years in good health and CMV-seronegative.

The rearrangement links TRBV5-6 to TRBJ2-7, with a weak D call TRBD2 (6 bases). The length of the CDR3 is 14 residues. Trimming took off 2 bases at V and 0 bases at J, with 9 bases between the two ends. The germline gives CDR1 SGHDT, CDR2 YYEEEE. Written as DNA, the CDR3 is TGTGCCAGCAGCTTCCCCGGGGGCTCCTACGAGCAGTACTTC. This codes for CASSFPGGSYEQYF.

This rearrangement joins TRBV11-2 to TRBJ2-7; 11 nucleotides line up with TRBD2. In germline, CDR1 is SGHAT, CDR2 FQNNGV. The CDR3 has 14 amino acids. Unmatched junction bases numbered 6, after V lost 4 bases and J lost 7 bases. In DNA, the CDR3 is TGTGCCAGCAGCTCACTAGCGGGAGTAGAGGAGCAGTACTTC. Translation gives CASSSLAGVEEQYF.

The rearrangement links TRBV30 to TRBJ1-2; D gene ambiguous. The CDR3 sequence is 14 residues long. Between the trimmed V and J ends, which lost 3 bases and 8 bases, there was a span of 19 bases. The V gene's germline CDR1 is GTSNPN and CDR2 SVGIG (reference sequence). CDR3 nucleotide sequence: TGTGCCTGGAGGTCAAGAGGGCAGGCCGGCGGCTACACCTTC. This gives the protein CAWRSRGQAGGYTF.

V is TRBV2 and J is TRBJ1-1; the D gene is possibly TRBD1 (6 bases). CDR1 is SNHLY, CDR2 FYNNEI, per germline. The V end lost 5 bases, the J end lost 6 bases, and 13 bases lay between the germline ends. CDR3 size: 13 residues. The CDR3 sequence: CASSRQESAEAFF. The DNA for the CDR3 is TGTGCCAGCAGTCGACAGGAGTCGGCTGAAGCTTTCTTT. Variable domain in full (rest from reference TRBV2 and TRBJ1-1): EPEVTQTPSHQVTQMGQEVILRCVPISNHLYFYWYRQILGQKVEFLVSFYNNEISEKSEIFDDQFSVERPDGSNFTLKIRSTKLEDSAMYFCASSRQESAEAFFGQGTRLTVV.

V is TRBV27 and J is TRBJ2-1, with a possible D match to TRBD2 (6 bases). CDR3 length: 15 residues. V was cut by 5 bases and J by 3 bases, with 14 bases left in between. The germline V gene encodes CDR1 MNHEY and CDR2 SMNVEV (reference sequence). The CDR3 region has the DNA TGTGCCAGCAGTCAACGGGAGACATTCTACAATGAGCAGTTCTTC. Protein: CASSQRETFYNEQFF.

The CDR3 DNA follows: TGTGCCAGCAGCTTAGCGTCCCCCTACGAGCAGTACTTC. It yields the protein CASSLASPYEQYF. J is TRBJ2-7 and V is TRBV7-9, with D hard to call. Germline V gives CDR1 SEHNR, CDR2 FQNEAQ (reference sequence). The CDR3 is made up of 13 amino acids. Trimming pared 0 bases from V and 2 bases from J, leaving 5 bases between. The full variable domain, rest sourced from reference TRBV7-9 and TRBJ2-7, is DTGVSQNPRHKITKRGQNVTFRCDPISEHNRLYWYRQTLGQGPEFLTYFQNEAQLEKSRLLSDRFSAERPKGSFSTLEIQRTEQGDSAMYLCASSLASPYEQYFGPGTRLTVT.

The CDR3 DNA follows: TGTGCCAGTAGTCCCTGGGACCCCTCAAATGAGCAGTTCTTC. Its translation is CASSPWDPSNEQFF. The chain is built from TRBV19 and TRBJ2-1; possibly TRBD1 or TRBD2 for D (5 bases each). CDR3 length equals 14 residues. V dropped 5 bases and J dropped 7 bases, with 15 bases sitting between them. The germline gives CDR1 LNHDA, CDR2 SQIVND (reference sequence).

The chain links TRBV18 to TRBJ1-1, with D perhaps TRBD1 (5 bases). This CDR3 is 14 amino acids long. Germline lookup yields CDR1 KGHSH and CDR2 LQKENI. Trimming took off 6 bases at V and 2 bases at J, with 13 bases between the two ends. In DNA, the CDR3 is TGTGCCAGCTCCAGGGCGAATAGTAACACTGAAGCTTTCTTT. Its protein product is CASSRANSNTEAFF.

The rearrangement uses TRBV28 and TRBJ2-7; 8 nucleotides align to TRBD2. CDR1 and CDR2 (germline): MDHEN, SYDVKM. After removal of 8 bases from V and 5 bases from J, the junction contained 14 bases not matched to a gene. This CDR3 comprises 15 residues. CDR3 nucleotides: TGTGCCAGCCCGACCTTGCCTCGGGGGGGCCACGAGCAGTACTTC. Its protein product is CASPTLPRGGHEQYF.

Remarks on this clone: Other DNA sequences of this sample code for an identical CDR3. This chain connects TRBV6-5 to TRBJ2-7; maybe TRBD2 (5 bases). From germline, CDR1 is MNHEY and CDR2 SVGAGI. This CDR3 has 15 residues. V was pared by 3 bases and J by 0 bases, with 12 bases between. The CDR3 nucleotides are TGTGCCAGCAGTTATAGCACGGCGGGCTCCTACGAGCAGTACTTC. Translating it yields CASSYSTAGSYEQYF.

With regard to this clone: The sample has other DNA sequences that encode this CDR3 too. This chain connects TRBV18 to TRBJ2-1, with D perhaps matching TRBD2 (6 bases). The germline gives CDR1 KGHSH, CDR2 LQKENI. V lost 3 bases to trimming and J lost 1 base, with 10 bases between them. The CDR3 runs to 15 residues. In DNA, the CDR3 is TGTGCCAGCTCACCCAATCGGGGGTCCTACAATGAGCAGTTCTTC. This gives the protein CASSPNRGSYNEQFF.

This chain links TRBV27 with TRBJ2-6; D gene unclear. Trimming removed 1 base at V and 3 bases at J, with 22 bases between. Germline CDR1 reads MNHEY; CDR2 reads SMNVEV (reference sequence). The CDR3 has 20 residues. The CDR3: CASSLFGRPTFKYGANVLTF. Written as DNA, the CDR3 is TGTGCCAGCAGTTTATTCGGCCGACCTACTTTTAAGTATGGGGCCAACGTCCTGACTTTC.

CDR3 protein: CASSFVGPGVEQYF. The CDR3 bases are TGTGCCAGCAGTTTTGTAGGACCCGGCGTCGAGCAGTACTTC. The chain recombines TRBV28 with TRBJ2-7; D is ambiguous. V lost 3 bases and J lost 6, with 15 bases in between. CDR1 MDHEN and CDR2 SYDVKM come from the germline V gene. This CDR3 spans 14 amino acids.

This chain links TRBV7-8 with TRBJ1-2; 7 bases align to TRBD1. V gave up 5 bases and J gave up 2 bases; unmatched junction bases: 2. This CDR3 is 13 amino acids long. CDR1 SGHVS and CDR2 FQNEAQ come from the germline V gene. CDR3 sequence: CASSPDRNYGYTF. The CDR3, as DNA: TGTGCCAGCAGCCCGGACAGGAACTATGGCTACACCTTC.

This sequence joins TRBV7-8 and TRBJ1-1, with 9 nucleotides matching TRBD1. The V gene end was trimmed by 5 bases and the J gene end by 11 bases; junction bases not matched to a gene: 9. Germline assignment: CDR1 SGHVS and CDR2 FQNEAQ. The CDR3 runs 13 residues. The CDR3 bases are TGTGCCAGCAGCCCGGGACAGGGTAGAGGGGCTTTCTTT. This sequence encodes CASSPGQGRGAFF.

The chain has TRBV9 and TRBJ2-7; 10 nucleotides line up with TRBD2. This CDR3 is 16 amino acids long. Germline CDR1 is SGDLS and CDR2 is YYNGEE. With 4 bases clipped from V and 0 bases from J, the junction kept 7 bases outside the gene matches. This CDR3 is CASSLTSGALSYEQYF. The CDR3, as DNA: TGTGCCAGCAGCTTAACTAGCGGGGCCCTCTCCTACGAGCAGTACTTC.

CDR3 loop: CASSEYCSYGYTF. The DNA for the CDR3 is TGTGCCAGCAGTGAATACTGTTCCTATGGCTACACCTTC. The chain employs TRBV6-1 and TRBJ1-2; D unresolved. Trimming shortened V by 2 bases and J by 4 bases, and 8 bases separated the two germline ends. CDR1 MNHNS and CDR2 SASEGT come from the germline V gene. The CDR3 length is 13 residues.

The chain combines TRBV19 with TRBJ1-4; D perhaps matches TRBD1 (5 bases). V lost 5 bases and J 0 bases, leaving 13 bases between the germline ends. Germline CDR1 reads LNHDA; CDR2 reads SQIVND (reference sequence). The CDR3 is 16 amino acids. The CDR3 protein is CASSLGTAATNEKLFF. DNA for the CDR3: TGTGCCAGTAGTCTGGGGACGGCCGCAACTAATGAAAAACTGTTTTTT.

The chain has TRBV7-8 and TRBJ1-1; 9 positions agree with TRBD1. Germline V gives CDR1 SGHVS, CDR2 FQNEAQ. The V and J ends lost 6 bases and 1 base, in that order; junction bases with no gene match: 3. This CDR3 has 14 residues. The CDR3 nucleotides are TGTGCCAGCAGTCCGGACAGGGGGAACACTGAAGCTTTCTTT. Translation gives CASSPDRGNTEAFF.

The chain uses TRBV5-6 and TRBJ2-3; D not resolved. The CDR3 consists of 16 residues. CDR1 and CDR2 from the germline V gene are SGHDT and YYEEEE. Deletions cut 1 base from V and 0 bases from J, with 12 bases between. This CDR3 is CASSLRRRHSTDTQYF. The CDR3 DNA reads as TGTGCCAGCAGCTTGCGTCGGCGGCATAGCACAGATACGCAGTATTTT.

CDR3 in amino acids: CASSVDRQGEYEQYF. The DNA of the CDR3 is TGTGCCAGCAGCGTAGACCGACAGGGGGAGTACGAGCAGTACTTC. The chain joins TRBV9 to TRBJ2-7, with TRBD1 identical over 9 bases. The germline CDR1 and CDR2 sequences are SGDLS and YYNGEE. Unmatched junction bases numbered 5, after V lost 0 bases and J lost 4 bases. CDR3 length: 15 residues.

To note about this clone: This may arise from a read error, as a much more abundant clone is one base away. This chain connects TRBV27 to TRBJ1-5, with D unclear. The V end was cut by 3 bases, the J end by 0 bases, with 0 bases between. This CDR3 has 12 amino acids. CDR1 MNHEY and CDR2 SMNVEV come from the germline V gene (reference sequence). The chain's CDR3 is CASSFSNQPQHF. CDR3 nucleotides: TGTGCCAGCAGTTTTAGCAATCAGCCCCAGCATTTT.

The rearrangement links TRBV9 to TRBJ2-3, with 8 bases that match TRBD1. Trimming took 0 bases from V and 5 from J; bases not matched to a gene: 5. Germline CDR1 SGDLS, CDR2 YYNGEE. CDR3 length: 15 residues. In nucleotides, the CDR3 is TGTGCCAGCAGCGTAGGCAGGGGGCGTAGAGATACGCAGTATTTT. Translation: CASSVGRGRRDTQYF.

This chain connects TRBV10-1 to TRBJ1-2; a possible D gene is TRBD1 (6 bases). Germline V gives CDR1 WNHNN, CDR2 SYGVQD (reference sequence). Trimming took off 3 bases at V and 6 bases at J, with 8 bases between the two ends. CDR3 length: 12 residues. The CDR3 DNA sequence: TGCGCCAGCAGTGATCACAGGGATGGCTACACCTTC. Translating gives CASSDHRDGYTF.

The CDR3 protein is CASSYFPQSEAFF. The CDR3 DNA reads as TGTGCCAGCAGTTACTTCCCACAGAGTGAAGCTTTCTTT. The chain is built from TRBV6-5 and TRBJ1-1, with D unresolved. V lost 1 base and J lost 7, with 10 bases in between. Per the germline V gene, CDR1 is MNHEY and CDR2 is SVGAGI. There are 13 residues in the CDR3.

The rearrangement joins TRBV4-1 to TRBJ2-1; 8 positions agree with TRBD1. This CDR3 spans 16 amino acids. V lost 3 bases and J lost 5; bases outside the gene matches: 9. Germline-derived CDR1 and CDR2 are MGHRA and YSYEKL. CDR3 DNA sequence: TGCGCCAGCAGCCATGGTCCGGGACAGGAGAACAATGAGCAGTTCTTC. Its translation is CASSHGPGQENNEQFF.